This TCR beta chain was retrieved from a study of cytomegalovirus exposure and HLA in healthy donors. Study in general: Clustering assigned 81% of the 350 to 400 genotyped donors to the Caucasian-associated ancestry cluster.

A note on this clone: No antigen is known for it.

CDR1 GTSNPN and CDR2 SVGIG come from the germline V gene (reference sequence). V lost 2 bases, J lost 0 bases, and 4 bases stayed unmatched. The CDR3 runs to 16 residues. Whole-study results and caveats: One cluster of highly shared sequence variants probably arose as a sequencing artifact. A later look showed TCR association rates differing by HLA locus, highest for DRB1 and lowest for HLA-C. Apart from CMV serostatus, no immune exposure information was available.

Vbeta (60) and Jbeta (13) primers were used in the PCR. The data were produced by immunoSEQ multiplex PCR, yet TCRdb's version contains in-frame clones alone and is incomplete. The data show 110,000 to 150,000 clones, roughly 76% seen once. The sequence derives from a man aged 18 to 30 in good health and CMV-seronegative. The sample consisted of PBMCs. The rearrangement links TRBV30 to TRBJ1-3, with 10 bases lining up with TRBD1. The CDR3 protein is CAWSTTGGPSGNTIYF. The CDR3, as DNA: TGTGCCTGGAGTACGACAGGGGGCCCCTCTGGAAACACCATATATTTT.